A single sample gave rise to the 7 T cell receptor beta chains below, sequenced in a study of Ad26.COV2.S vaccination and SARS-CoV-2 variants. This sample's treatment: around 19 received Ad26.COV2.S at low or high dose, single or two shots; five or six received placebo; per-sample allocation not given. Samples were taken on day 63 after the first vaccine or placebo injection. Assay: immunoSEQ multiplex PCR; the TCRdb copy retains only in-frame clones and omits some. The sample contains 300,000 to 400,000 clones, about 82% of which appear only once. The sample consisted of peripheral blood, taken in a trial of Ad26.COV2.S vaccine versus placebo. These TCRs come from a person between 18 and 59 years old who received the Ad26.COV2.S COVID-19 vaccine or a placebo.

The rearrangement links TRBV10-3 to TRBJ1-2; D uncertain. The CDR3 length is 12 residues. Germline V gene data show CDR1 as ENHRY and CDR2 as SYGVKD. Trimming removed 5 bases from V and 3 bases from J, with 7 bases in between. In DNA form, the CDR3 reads TGTGCCATCAGTACCCGGGACTATGGCTACACCTTC. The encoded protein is CAISTRDYGYTF.

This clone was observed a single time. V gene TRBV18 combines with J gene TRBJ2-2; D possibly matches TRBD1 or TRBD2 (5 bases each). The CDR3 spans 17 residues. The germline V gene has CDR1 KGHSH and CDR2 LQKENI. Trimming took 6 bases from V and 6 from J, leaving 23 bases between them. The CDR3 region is CASSSQPGTDEPGELFF. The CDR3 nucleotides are TGTGCCAGCTCTTCACAACCGGGGACCGACGAACCCGGGGAGCTGTTTTTT.

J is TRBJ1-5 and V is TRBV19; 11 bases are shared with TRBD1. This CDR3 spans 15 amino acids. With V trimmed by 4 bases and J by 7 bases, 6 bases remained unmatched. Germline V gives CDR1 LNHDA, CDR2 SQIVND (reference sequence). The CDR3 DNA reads TGTGCCAGTAGTACAGGACAGGGGGCTGGCCAGCCCCAGCATTTT. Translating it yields CASSTGQGAGQPQHF. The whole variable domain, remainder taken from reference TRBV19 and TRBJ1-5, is DGGITQSPKYLFRKEGQNVTLSCEQNLNHDAMYWYRQDPGQGLRLIYYSQIVNDFQKGDIAEGYSVSREKKESFPLTVTSAQKNPTAFYLCASSTGQGAGQPQHFGDGTRLSIL.

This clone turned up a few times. The CDR3 loop reads CASSSQGAGTEAFF. The CDR3 DNA is TGTGCCAGCAGTTCACAGGGGGCGGGAACTGAAGCTTTCTTT. J is TRBJ1-1 and V is TRBV6-6; 9 bases line up with TRBD1. Germline trimming cut 4 bases from V and 5 bases from J; bases unmatched to any gene: 5. Germline V gene sequence: CDR1 MNHNY, CDR2 SVGAGI (reference sequence). This CDR3 has 14 residues.

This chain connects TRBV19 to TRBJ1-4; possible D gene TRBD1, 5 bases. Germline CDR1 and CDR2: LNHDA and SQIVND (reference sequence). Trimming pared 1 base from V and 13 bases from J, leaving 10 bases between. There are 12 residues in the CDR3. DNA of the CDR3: TGTGCCAGTAGTATAGGGTCCGGGGGACTGTTTTTT. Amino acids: CASSIGSGGLFF.

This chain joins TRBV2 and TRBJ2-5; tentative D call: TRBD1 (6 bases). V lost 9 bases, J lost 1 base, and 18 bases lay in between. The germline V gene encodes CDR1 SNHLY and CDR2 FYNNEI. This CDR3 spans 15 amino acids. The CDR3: CASTYREWGQETQYF. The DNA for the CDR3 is TGTGCCAGTACCTACAGGGAGTGGGGCCAAGAGACCCAGTACTTC.

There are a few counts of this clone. The CDR3 nucleotides read TGCAGCGGGGGGGACAGGGGAATTGACGAGCAGTACTTC. Protein product: CSGGDRGIDEQYF. The J gene is TRBJ2-7, the V gene TRBV29-1; TRBD1 matches at 10 bases. V gave up 7 bases and J gave up 5 bases; unmatched junction bases: 8. Germline-derived CDR1 and CDR2 are SQVTM and ANQGSEA. CDR3 length: 13 residues.